This passage covers 32 T cell receptor beta chains from one sample sequenced in a study of control samples from healthy donors and cancer patients (TCRdb year 2020). Receptor amplification or capture employed the immunoSEQ multiplex PCR assay. Imported from immuneACCESS, the table was reduced by TCRdb to in-frame sequences with V and J called. These copies leave out some clones; in studies compared against another copy, an unresolved V gene accounts for under half, and the cause of the remainder is not known. Present in this sample are about 110,000 clones, approximately 90% of which were seen just once. The biggest ten clones account for 6% to 8% of the sample. Sequencing was performed on blood. These receptors were collected from a woman aged 18-29 years in good health.

This sequence joins TRBV7-2 and TRBJ2-5; TRBD1 agrees at 8 bases. The germline CDR1 and CDR2 sequences are SGHTA and FQGNSA. V trimming: 2 bases; J trimming: 5 bases; junction bases outside the gene matches: 10. The CDR3 runs to 16 residues. The CDR3 coding sequence is TGTGCCAGCAGCTTAAATGGACAGGGCCGGTGGGAGACCCAGTACTTC. Translating gives CASSLNGQGRWETQYF.

The chain joins TRBV25-1 to TRBJ1-2; TRBD1 is a possible D gene (5 bases). This CDR3 comprises 13 residues. V was cut by 4 bases and J by 2 bases, with 8 bases left in between. Germline assignment: CDR1 MGHDK and CDR2 SYGVNS. CDR3 sequence reads: CASSGWGNYGYTF. In nucleotides, the CDR3 is TGTGCCAGCAGTGGGTGGGGGAACTATGGCTACACCTTC.

The chain joins TRBV4-3 to TRBJ2-5; 10 positions match TRBD2. The CDR3 consists of 20 residues. The V gene's germline CDR1 is LGHNA and CDR2 YSLEER. J gave up 2 bases and V 0 bases, and 15 bases lay outside the gene matches. As DNA, the CDR3 is TGCGCCAGCAGCCAAGATCTCTCGCTAGCGGGGGTCGCGGGTCAAGAGACCCAGTACTTC. Amino acid sequence: CASSQDLSLAGVAGQETQYF.

V gene TRBV27 combines with J gene TRBJ2-7; the D is unclear. CDR1 is MNHEY and CDR2 is SMNVEV in the germline V gene (reference sequence). V was pared by 0 bases and J by 1 base, with 7 bases between. This CDR3 spans 14 amino acids. The CDR3 region is CASSLSIGSYEQYF. The CDR3 nucleotides are TGTGCCAGCAGTTTATCGATCGGTTCCTACGAGCAGTACTTC.

This clone came up a few times. This chain joins TRBV7-9 and TRBJ1-2; no firm D call. The CDR3 loop spans 14 amino acids. V lost 0 bases and J 0 bases, leaving 5 bases between the germline ends. CDR1 SEHNR and CDR2 FQNEAQ come from the germline V gene (reference sequence). Here the CDR3 DNA reads TGTGCCAGCAGCTTAGCCTTAGCTAACTATGGCTACACCTTC. Protein: CASSLALANYGYTF.

This rearrangement joins TRBV4-3 to TRBJ1-3, with D perhaps matching TRBD1 (6 bases). Germline CDR1 reads LGHNA; CDR2 reads YSLEER. CDR3 length: 17 residues. V shed 0 bases and J shed 4 bases, with 16 bases lying between them. CDR3 sequence reads: CASSQDPSGQLGNTIYF. The CDR3 coding sequence is TGCGCCAGCAGCCAAGATCCGTCTGGACAGCTCGGAAACACCATATATTTT.

This chain links TRBV4-3 with TRBJ2-3; D perhaps matches TRBD2 (6 bases). Germline V CDR1 and CDR2: LGHNA, YSLEER. With 0 bases removed from V and 2 bases from J, the gap between germline ends came to 18 bases. The CDR3 runs to 18 residues. In DNA, the CDR3 is TGCGCCAGCAGCCAAGACCCTAAAGGGCTAGCGATCACAGATACGCAGTATTTT. It is translated as CASSQDPKGLAITDTQYF.

V gene TRBV5-4 combines with J gene TRBJ1-2; D perhaps matches TRBD1 (6 bases). V was shortened by 4 bases and J by 0 bases, with 13 bases between the two germline ends. The length of the CDR3 is 15 residues. Germline CDR1 and CDR2: SGHNT and YYREEE (reference sequence). The CDR3 spells CASSAFDRPNYGYTF. Written as DNA, the CDR3 is TGTGCCAGCAGCGCATTCGACAGGCCTAACTATGGCTACACCTTC.

This clone was observed a single time. The chain uses TRBV12-3 or TRBV12-4 and TRBJ1-2, with D possibly being TRBD1 (6 bases). The CDR3 has 13 amino acids. Trimming left V 7 bases short and J 0 bases short, with 9 bases between. The CDR3 coding sequence is TGTGCCAGCACCGGGACATCTAACTATGGCTACACCTTC. Its protein is CASTGTSNYGYTF.

The V call is TRBV19, the J call TRBJ2-3; D gene ambiguous. The CDR3 covers 14 residues. Per the germline V gene, CDR1 is LNHDA and CDR2 is SQIVND (reference sequence). The ends were cut back, 5 bases at V and 0 bases at J, with 9 bases in the middle. This chain's CDR3 is CASSWLLSTDTQYF. CDR3 coding DNA: TGTGCCAGTAGTTGGCTGCTTAGCACAGATACGCAGTATTTT.

The rearrangement uses TRBV28 and TRBJ2-3, with D tentatively TRBD1 (6 bases). Trimming cost V 5 bases and J 2 bases, with 14 bases left between them. This CDR3 is 15 amino acids long. CDR1 is MDHEN, CDR2 SYDVKM, per germline. This chain's CDR3 is CASSPTGLLTDTQYF. In DNA form, the CDR3 reads TGTGCCAGCAGTCCGACAGGTCTACTCACAGATACGCAGTATTTT.

The table lists this clone with a count of one. This chain joins TRBV12-3 or TRBV12-4 and TRBJ1-5; no definite D call. V dropped 3 bases and J dropped 6 bases, with 6 bases sitting between them. CDR3 size: 12 residues. CDR3 in DNA: TGTGCCAGCAGTTTTGGGGTTCAGCCCCAGCATTTT. Amino acids: CASSFGVQPQHF.

This chain connects TRBV9 to TRBJ1-3; no reliable D call. V lost 1 base to trimming and J lost 0 bases, with 14 bases between them. The CDR3 runs 17 residues. In germline, CDR1 is SGDLS, CDR2 YYNGEE. This CDR3 reads CASSVTGRPHSGNTIYF. The CDR3 DNA is TGTGCCAGCAGCGTAACCGGCAGACCTCACTCTGGAAACACCATATATTTT.

As DNA, the CDR3 is TGTGCCAGCAGTTTTAGGGGGCTCGCCGTCCAGCAGTTCTTC. Amino acid sequence: CASSFRGLAVQQFF. The rearrangement uses TRBV28 and TRBJ2-1, with TRBD1 identical over 7 bases. J was trimmed by 11 bases and V by 3 bases; bases with no gene match: 10. The CDR3 contains 14 residues. Germline V lookup: CDR1 MDHEN, CDR2 SYDVKM.

The chain has TRBV5-1 and TRBJ2-2, with 7 bases aligning to TRBD2. The CDR3 spans 16 residues. Germline CDR1 is SGHRS and CDR2 is YFSETQ. V shed 0 bases and J 1 base; nucleotides not matched to a gene: 3. CDR3 DNA sequence: TGCGCCAGCAGCTTGGCCGGACTAGGGAACACCGGGGAGCTGTTTTTT. Amino acids: CASSLAGLGNTGELFF.

This clone appeared a few times. This chain joins TRBV9 and TRBJ1-1; D is unresolved. This CDR3 comprises 14 residues. CDR1 is SGDLS, CDR2 YYNGEE, per germline. V was clipped by 0 bases and J by 1 base, with 7 bases between them. Here the CDR3 DNA reads TGTGCCAGCAGCGTAGGGCAGGCGAACACTGAAGCTTTCTTT. It yields the protein CASSVGQANTEAFF.

V gene TRBV6-2 or TRBV6-3 combines with J gene TRBJ2-2, with 16 bases fitting TRBD2. CDR3 length: 17 residues. The V and J ends lost 0 bases and 10 bases, in that order; junction bases with no gene match: 5. Germline CDR1 is MNHEY and CDR2 is SVGEGT. CDR3 protein: CASSYSGTSGRVVELFF. CDR3 bases: TGTGCCAGCAGTTACTCCGGGACTAGCGGGAGGGTGGTGGAGCTGTTTTTT.

This chain links TRBV7-2 with TRBJ1-3; possible D gene TRBD1, 6 bases. The CDR3 contains 18 residues. Trimming removed 4 bases from V and 0 bases from J, with 19 bases in between. In germline, CDR1 is SGHTA, CDR2 FQGNSA. The CDR3 coding sequence is TGTGCCAGCAGCTATGGAGACAGGACCTTCTTCTCTGGAAACACCATATATTTT. Encoded protein: CASSYGDRTFFSGNTIYF.

As concerns this clone: Other DNA sequences within the sample encode an identical CDR3. The chain carries TRBV7-2 and TRBJ2-1; the D is unclear. V shed 1 base and J shed 0 bases, with 1 base lying between them. The germline V gene has CDR1 SGHTA and CDR2 FQGNSA. The CDR3 is made up of 13 amino acids. In nucleotides, the CDR3 is TGTGCCAGCAGCTTAGGCTCCTACAATGAGCAGTTCTTC. Amino acids: CASSLGSYNEQFF. Using reference TRBV7-2 and TRBJ2-1 for the parts outside the CDR3, the full variable domain is GAGVSQSPSNKVTEKGKDVELRCDPISGHTALYWYRQSLGQGLEFLIYFQGNSAPDKSGLPSDRFSAERTGGSVSTLTIQRTQQEDSAVYLCASSLGSYNEQFFGPGTRLTVL.

V usage is TRBV7-9 and J usage is TRBJ2-1; the match to TRBD1 covers 7 bases. The CDR3 sequence is 15 residues long. Losses at the gene ends were 5 bases for V and 3 bases for J; bases not matched to a gene: 7. The germline gives CDR1 SEHNR, CDR2 FQNEAQ (reference sequence). The CDR3 region is CASSPRRGYYNEQFF. CDR3 DNA sequence: TGTGCCAGCAGCCCCCGCAGGGGGTACTACAATGAGCAGTTCTTC.

This clone appeared once. The chain uses TRBV28 and TRBJ2-7, with D perhaps matching TRBD1 (6 bases). Germline-derived CDR1 and CDR2 are MDHEN and SYDVKM. The CDR3 runs 14 residues. Trimming removed 2 bases at V and 4 bases at J, with 12 bases between. CDR3: CASSLTAGEYEQYF. CDR3 in DNA: TGTGCCAGCAGTTTAACGGCAGGGGAGTACGAGCAGTACTTC.

This chain connects TRBV28 to TRBJ2-3, with D possibly TRBD2 on 5 matching bases. Between the trimmed V and J ends, which lost 10 bases and 0 bases, there was a span of 14 bases. From germline, CDR1 is MDHEN and CDR2 SYDVKM. The CDR3 is made up of 14 amino acids. The CDR3 spells CAIAEAPSTDTQYF. As DNA, the CDR3 is TGTGCCATTGCGGAGGCACCTAGCACAGATACGCAGTATTTT.

The chain uses TRBV24-1 and TRBJ1-2; the D is unclear. V was pared by 0 bases and J by 8 bases, with 6 bases between. This CDR3 has 12 residues. Germline CDR1 KGHDR, CDR2 SFDVKD. CDR3 amino acids: CATSDLFGGYTF. Here the CDR3 DNA reads TGTGCCACCAGTGATTTGTTTGGAGGCTACACCTTC.

The genes are TRBV4-3 and TRBJ2-3; D unresolved. CDR1 and CDR2 from the germline V gene are LGHNA and YSLEER. The CDR3 runs 14 residues. Trimming shortened V by 1 base and J by 0 bases, and 5 bases separated the two germline ends. This chain's CDR3 is CASSQGASTDTQYF. The CDR3 DNA reads TGCGCCAGCAGCCAAGGGGCTAGCACAGATACGCAGTATTTT.

V gene TRBV28 combines with J gene TRBJ2-5, with D possibly matching TRBD1 (6 bases). Germline CDR1 and CDR2: MDHEN and SYDVKM. V lost 3 bases to trimming and J lost 4 bases, with 12 bases between them. The CDR3 runs to 14 residues. CDR3 sequence reads: CASSFSGQRETQYF. In DNA, the CDR3 is TGTGCCAGCAGTTTTTCAGGACAGAGAGAGACCCAGTACTTC.

This chain uses TRBV6-6 with TRBJ1-2; unclear D gene. Deletions cut 2 bases from V and 12 bases from J, with 13 bases between. CDR1 MNHNY and CDR2 SVGAGI come from the germline V gene (reference sequence). The CDR3 is made up of 12 amino acids. DNA of the CDR3: TGTGCCAGCAGTTACGTAGGAGGACGCGACACCTTC. Translating it yields CASSYVGGRDTF.

CDR3 sequence reads: CASSLAGGSGELFF. The CDR3 DNA reads as TGTGCCAGCAGCTTGGCCGGTGGTTCCGGGGAGCTGTTTTTT. This chain joins TRBV5-5 and TRBJ2-2; the D is unclear. Trimming shortened V by 0 bases and J by 6 bases, and 9 bases separated the two germline ends. The CDR3 is made up of 14 amino acids. Germline V lookup: CDR1 SGHKS, CDR2 YYEKEE (reference sequence).

Only one count was recorded for this clone. The chain couples TRBV15 to TRBJ2-7; TRBD2 aligns across 10 bases. The CDR3 runs to 17 residues. Germline V gene lookup returns CDR1 LNHNV and CDR2 YYDKDF (reference sequence). Unmatched junction bases numbered 12, after V lost 4 bases and J lost 3 bases. This chain's CDR3 is CATSMGETGTSDYEQYF. The CDR3 DNA sequence: TGTGCCACCAGCATGGGGGAGACCGGGACTAGCGACTACGAGCAGTACTTC.

CDR3 nucleotides: TGTGCCAGCAGCTTTCGAAGGGGTCCAGCGGGGGAGACCCAGTACTTC. Protein product: CASSFRRGPAGETQYF. This chain connects TRBV7-8 to TRBJ2-5, with TRBD2 identical over 7 bases. V lost 3 bases, J lost 5 bases, and 12 bases stayed unmatched. The CDR3 loop spans 16 amino acids. Germline V CDR1 and CDR2: SGHVS, FQNEAQ.

The chain has TRBV4-3 and TRBJ2-7; D remains unclear. V was pared by 4 bases and J by 3 bases, with 10 bases between. Germline CDR1 LGHNA, CDR2 YSLEER. The CDR3 sequence is 13 residues long. The CDR3 region is CASSPLLGYEQYF. The DNA of the CDR3 is TGCGCCAGCAGCCCTCTCCTGGGCTACGAGCAGTACTTC.

The chain joins TRBV28 to TRBJ1-2; D is ambiguous. This CDR3 has 14 residues. V lost 10 bases, J lost 8 bases, and 23 bases lay in between. Germline V CDR1 and CDR2: MDHEN, SYDVKM. The CDR3 bases are TGTGCCACCGATAGGGCCCCGGCTGTTAGAGGCTACACCTTC. It specifies CATDRAPAVRGYTF.

This clone was found a few times. The rearrangement uses TRBV6-1 and TRBJ1-2; D not resolved. V was pared by 2 bases and J by 4 bases, with 20 bases between. The CDR3 has 17 amino acids. The germline gives CDR1 MNHNS, CDR2 SASEGT. The CDR3 bases are TGTGCCAGCAGTGAACGGGGAGCGCAACAATTTGTCTATGGCTACACCTTC. This translates into CASSERGAQQFVYGYTF.